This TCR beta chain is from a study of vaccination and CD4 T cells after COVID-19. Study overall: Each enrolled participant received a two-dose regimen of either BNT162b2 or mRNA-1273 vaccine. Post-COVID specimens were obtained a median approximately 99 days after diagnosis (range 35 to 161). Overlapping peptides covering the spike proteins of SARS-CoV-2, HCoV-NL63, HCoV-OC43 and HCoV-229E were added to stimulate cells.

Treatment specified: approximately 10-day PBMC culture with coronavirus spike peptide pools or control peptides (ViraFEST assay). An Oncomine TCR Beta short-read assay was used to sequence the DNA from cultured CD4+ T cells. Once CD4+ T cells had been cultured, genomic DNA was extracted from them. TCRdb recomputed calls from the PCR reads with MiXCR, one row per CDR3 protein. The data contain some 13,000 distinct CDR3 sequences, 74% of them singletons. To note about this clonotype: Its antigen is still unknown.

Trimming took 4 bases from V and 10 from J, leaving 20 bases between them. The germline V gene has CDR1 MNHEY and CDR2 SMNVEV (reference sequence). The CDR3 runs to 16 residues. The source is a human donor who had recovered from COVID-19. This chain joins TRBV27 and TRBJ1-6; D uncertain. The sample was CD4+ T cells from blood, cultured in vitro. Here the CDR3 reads CASSSRQLRAYSPLHF. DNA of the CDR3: TGTGCCAGCAGTTCCAGGCAGTTGAGGGCATACTCACCCCTCCACTTT.